These T cell receptor beta chains were read from a single sample in a study of T cells in Graves' hyperthyroidism and ophthalmopathy. MiXCR was run by TCRdb on the multiplex PCR reads, yielding one entry per CDR3 protein. The data contain 600,000 to 650,000 distinct CDR3 sequences, about 16% of them seen just once; the ten biggest clones take up 3.8%. Material: blood. The receptor source for this set is a woman in her 30s with Graves' hyperthyroidism. The CDR3 runs from the conserved cysteine through the conserved F or W. A D gene is named only where the DNA matches it firmly. Rows give clone size only sometimes, using once, few, many, or a class for an expanded clone.

abundance: many
v_gene: TRBV28
d_gene: TRBD1
j_gene: TRBJ1-1
CDR3aa: CASRRWGQGGSEAFF
CDR3nt: TGTGCCAGCAGGCGTTGGGGACAGGGAGGGTCTGAAGCTTTCTTT

abundance: many
v_gene: TRBV30
d_gene: .
j_gene: TRBJ1-1
CDR3aa: CAWNPGRSEAFF
CDR3nt: TGTGCCTGGAATCCAGGGAGATCTGAAGCTTTCTTT

abundance: few
v_gene: TRBV7-2
d_gene: .
j_gene: TRBJ1-5
CDR3aa: CASSFGPGERQPQHF
CDR3nt: TGTGCCAGCAGCTTCGGCCCAGGGGAGCGGCAGCCCCAGCATTTT

abundance: few
v_gene: TRBV5-4
d_gene: TRBD1
j_gene: TRBJ2-7
CDR3aa: CASSLRTGDEQYF
CDR3nt: TGTGCCAGCAGCCTCAGGACAGGGGACGAGCAGTACTTC

abundance: .
v_gene: TRBV5-1
d_gene: .
j_gene: TRBJ2-2
CDR3aa: CASSWNGGGTNTGELFF
CDR3nt: TGCGCCAGCAGCTGGAATGGTGGCGGCACGAACACCGGGGAGCTGTTTTTT

abundance: .
v_gene: TRBV28
d_gene: TRBD2
j_gene: TRBJ2-2
CDR3aa: CASSLTAGGFGELFF
CDR3nt: TGTGCCAGCAGTTTAACGGCGGGAGGGTTTGGGGAGCTGTTTTTT

abundance: once
v_gene: TRBV11-3
d_gene: .
j_gene: TRBJ2-1
CDR3aa: CASSYVAENYNEQFF
CDR3nt: TGTGCCAGCAGCTACGTAGCGGAAAACTACAATGAGCAGTTCTTC

abundance: many
v_gene: TRBV5-1
d_gene: TRBD1
j_gene: TRBJ2-3
CDR3aa: CASSPSTGGVSDTQYF
CDR3nt: TGCGCCAGCAGCCCCTCCACAGGGGGCGTCTCAGATACGCAGTATTTT

abundance: many
v_gene: TRBV20-1
d_gene: TRBD2
j_gene: TRBJ2-1
CDR3aa: CSARDSSGRGEQFF
CDR3nt: TGCAGTGCTAGAGATTCTAGCGGGAGAGGTGAGCAGTTCTTC

abundance: many
v_gene: TRBV7-9
d_gene: .
j_gene: TRBJ1-2
CDR3aa: CAGDLTGNGYTF
CDR3nt: TGTGCCGGAGATTTGACAGGCAATGGCTACACCTTC

abundance: .
v_gene: TRBV6-1
d_gene: .
j_gene: TRBJ1-5
CDR3aa: CASSNLGQPQHF
CDR3nt: TGTGCCAGCAGTAACCTCGGCCAGCCCCAGCATTTT

abundance: few
v_gene: TRBV30
d_gene: .
j_gene: TRBJ1-2
CDR3aa: CAWSSGGIPYGYTF
CDR3nt: TGTGCCTGGAGTTCTGGAGGGATACCCTATGGCTACACCTTC

abundance: few
v_gene: TRBV5-1
d_gene: TRBD1
j_gene: TRBJ2-7
CDR3aa: CASSLTQGAAYEQYF
CDR3nt: TGCGCCAGCAGCTTAACCCAGGGGGCCGCCTACGAGCAGTACTTC

abundance: many
v_gene: TRBV13
d_gene: .
j_gene: TRBJ1-6
CDR3aa: CASSSRDSPLHF
CDR3nt: TGTGCCAGCAGCTCACGTGATTCACCCCTCCACTTT

abundance: few
v_gene: TRBV5-1
d_gene: .
j_gene: TRBJ2-3
CDR3aa: CASSHYSTGTDTQYF
CDR3nt: TGCGCCAGCAGTCATTATAGCACGGGCACAGATACGCAGTATTTT

abundance: many
v_gene: TRBV11-2
d_gene: TRBD1
j_gene: TRBJ2-7
CDR3aa: CASSLRTGQNTYEQYF
CDR3nt: TGTGCCAGCAGCTTAAGAACGGGACAGAACACCTACGAGCAGTACTTC

abundance: few
v_gene: TRBV4-1
d_gene: TRBD2
j_gene: TRBJ2-2
CDR3aa: CASSLMTSGNTGELFF
CDR3nt: TGCGCCAGCAGCCTTATGACTAGCGGGAACACCGGGGAGCTGTTTTTT

abundance: many
v_gene: TRBV27
d_gene: .
j_gene: TRBJ2-3
CDR3aa: CASSARTDTQYF
CDR3nt: TGTGCCAGCAGCGCCCGCACAGATACGCAGTATTTT

abundance: many
v_gene: TRBV18
d_gene: TRBD1
j_gene: TRBJ1-5
CDR3aa: CASSPTGVSNQPQHF
CDR3nt: TGTGCCAGCTCACCAACAGGGGTTAGCAATCAGCCCCAGCATTTT

abundance: .
v_gene: TRBV18
d_gene: TRBD1
j_gene: TRBJ2-7
CDR3aa: CASSRTGGQGEQYF
CDR3nt: TGTGCCAGCTCACGGACAGGGGGTCAAGGCGAGCAGTACTTC

abundance: .
v_gene: TRBV11-2
d_gene: TRBD2
j_gene: TRBJ2-5
CDR3aa: CASSISAGGETQYF
CDR3nt: TGTGCCAGCAGCATTTCAGCGGGGGGAGAGACCCAGTACTTC

abundance: many
v_gene: TRBV20-1
d_gene: TRBD1
j_gene: TRBJ1-4
CDR3aa: CSAAGGLREKLFF
CDR3nt: TGCAGTGCTGCAGGGGGGTTGCGAGAAAAACTGTTTTTT

abundance: many
v_gene: TRBV2
d_gene: TRBD2
j_gene: TRBJ2-1
CDR3aa: CASSERALADSYNEQFF
CDR3nt: TGTGCCAGCAGTGAACGGGCTCTAGCGGACTCCTACAATGAGCAGTTCTTC

abundance: many
v_gene: TRBV27
d_gene: .
j_gene: TRBJ1-1
CDR3aa: CASSERGTEAFF
CDR3nt: TGTGCCAGCAGCGAGCGGGGAACTGAAGCTTTCTTT

abundance: few
v_gene: TRBV5-1
d_gene: .
j_gene: TRBJ2-1
CDR3aa: CASTPVGSSYNEQFF
CDR3nt: TGCGCCAGCACTCCCGTCGGGAGCTCCTACAATGAGCAGTTCTTC

abundance: .
v_gene: TRBV15
d_gene: .
j_gene: TRBJ2-6
CDR3aa: CATSRGYGELNSGANVLTF
CDR3nt: TGTGCCACCAGCAGAGGATATGGCGAGCTCAACTCTGGGGCCAACGTCCTGACTTTC

abundance: .
v_gene: TRBV6-1
d_gene: .
j_gene: TRBJ2-7
CDR3aa: CASSGARSFASYEQYF
CDR3nt: TGTGCCAGCAGTGGAGCTAGATCTTTCGCCTCCTACGAGCAGTACTTC

abundance: few
v_gene: TRBV6-1
d_gene: .
j_gene: TRBJ2-1
CDR3aa: CASVIADSPNEQFF
CDR3nt: TGTGCCAGCGTTATAGCGGATTCACCCAATGAGCAGTTCTTC

abundance: many
v_gene: TRBV2
d_gene: TRBD1
j_gene: TRBJ2-5
CDR3aa: CASSPTGQPKQETQYF
CDR3nt: TGTGCCAGCAGTCCGACAGGGCAGCCCAAACAAGAGACCCAGTACTTC

abundance: once
v_gene: TRBV7-9
d_gene: TRBD1
j_gene: TRBJ1-2
CDR3aa: CASSQGTDLNGYTF
CDR3nt: TGTGCCAGCAGCCAGGGGACAGACCTAAATGGCTACACCTTC

abundance: .
v_gene: TRBV19
d_gene: .
j_gene: TRBJ1-4
CDR3aa: CASSIPGSANEKLFF
CDR3nt: TGTGCCAGTAGTATCCCCGGTTCGGCTAATGAAAAACTGTTTTTT

abundance: few
v_gene: TRBV20-1
d_gene: TRBD2
j_gene: TRBJ2-2
CDR3aa: CSARVRYSRTSVMNTGELFF
CDR3nt: TGCAGTGCTAGAGTTCGGTATTCCAGGACTAGCGTAATGAACACCGGGGAGCTGTTTTTT

abundance: .
v_gene: TRBV19
d_gene: .
j_gene: TRBJ1-1
CDR3aa: CASSIIGTEAFF
CDR3nt: TGTGCCAGTAGTATTATTGGCACTGAAGCTTTCTTT

abundance: .
v_gene: TRBV5-5
d_gene: .
j_gene: TRBJ1-2
CDR3aa: CASSLSGLVGGYTF
CDR3nt: TGTGCCAGCAGCTTGTCTGGACTTGTTGGGGGCTACACCTTC

abundance: many
v_gene: TRBV28
d_gene: .
j_gene: TRBJ1-1
CDR3aa: CASSPPDREAFF
CDR3nt: TGTGCCAGCAGTCCCCCGGACAGAGAAGCTTTCTTT

abundance: .
v_gene: TRBV19
d_gene: TRBD1
j_gene: TRBJ1-1
CDR3aa: CASSISRTGNTEAFF
CDR3nt: TGTGCCAGTAGTATATCTAGGACAGGGAACACTGAAGCTTTCTTT

abundance: .
v_gene: TRBV6-5
d_gene: .
j_gene: TRBJ1-4
CDR3aa: CASSYSRGNEKLFF
CDR3nt: TGTGCCAGCAGTTACTCGAGGGGTAATGAAAAACTGTTTTTT

abundance: many
v_gene: TRBV6-1
d_gene: TRBD1
j_gene: TRBJ2-2
CDR3aa: CASSRRQGNTGELFF
CDR3nt: TGTGCCAGCAGTCGCCGACAGGGGAACACCGGGGAGCTGTTTTTT

abundance: .
v_gene: TRBV6-1
d_gene: TRBD2
j_gene: TRBJ2-1
CDR3aa: CASSRTSNEQFF
CDR3nt: TGTGCCAGCAGCCGGACTAGCAATGAGCAGTTCTTC

abundance: .
v_gene: TRBV7-3
d_gene: TRBD1
j_gene: TRBJ2-5
CDR3aa: CASSLSVDRNQETQYF
CDR3nt: TGTGCCAGCAGCTTATCGGTGGACAGGAACCAAGAGACCCAGTACTTC

abundance: .
v_gene: TRBV7-9
d_gene: TRBD1
j_gene: TRBJ2-7
CDR3aa: CASSLIPGQGAREQYF
CDR3nt: TGTGCCAGCAGCTTAATACCCGGACAGGGGGCGAGGGAGCAGTACTTC

abundance: .
v_gene: TRBV28
d_gene: .
j_gene: TRBJ1-6
CDR3aa: CASRLLWGLGTNSPLHF
CDR3nt: TGTGCCAGCCGACTGCTCTGGGGTTTGGGGACCAATTCACCCCTCCACTTT